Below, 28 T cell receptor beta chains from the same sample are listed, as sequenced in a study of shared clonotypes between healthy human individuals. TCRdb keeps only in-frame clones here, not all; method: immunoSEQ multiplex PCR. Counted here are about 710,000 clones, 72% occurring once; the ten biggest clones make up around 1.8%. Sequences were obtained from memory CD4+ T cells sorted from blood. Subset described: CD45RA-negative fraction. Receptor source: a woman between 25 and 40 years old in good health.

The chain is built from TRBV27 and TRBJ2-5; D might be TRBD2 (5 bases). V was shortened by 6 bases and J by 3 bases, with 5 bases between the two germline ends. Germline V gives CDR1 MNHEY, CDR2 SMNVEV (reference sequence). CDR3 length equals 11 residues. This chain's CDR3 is CASRREETQYF. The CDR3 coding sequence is TGTGCCAGCAGGAGGGAAGAGACCCAGTACTTC.

The CDR3 spells CASSFPTGQAFF. Here the CDR3 DNA reads TGTGCCAGCAGCTTCCCGACAGGGCAAGCTTTCTTT. The chain joins TRBV11-3 to TRBJ1-1, with TRBD1 matching over 7 bases. CDR3 length: 12 amino acids. Germline V gives CDR1 SGHNT, CDR2 YENEEA. Losses at the gene ends were 3 bases for V and 9 bases for J; bases not matched to a gene: 4.

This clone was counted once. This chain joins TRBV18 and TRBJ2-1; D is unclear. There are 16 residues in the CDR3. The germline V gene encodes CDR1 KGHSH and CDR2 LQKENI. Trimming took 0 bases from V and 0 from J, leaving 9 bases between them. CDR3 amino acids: CASSPPAVSSYNEQFF. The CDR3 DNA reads TGTGCCAGCTCACCACCGGCGGTGAGCTCCTACAATGAGCAGTTCTTC.

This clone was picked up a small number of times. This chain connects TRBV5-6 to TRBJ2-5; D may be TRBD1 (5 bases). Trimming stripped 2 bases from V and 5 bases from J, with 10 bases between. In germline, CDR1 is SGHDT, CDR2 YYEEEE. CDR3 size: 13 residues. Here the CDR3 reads CASSFLDKETQYF. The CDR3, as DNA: TGTGCCAGCAGCTTCCTGGACAAGGAGACCCAGTACTTC.

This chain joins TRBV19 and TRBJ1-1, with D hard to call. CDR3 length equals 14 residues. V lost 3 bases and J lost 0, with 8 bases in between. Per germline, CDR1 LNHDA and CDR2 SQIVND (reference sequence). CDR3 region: CASSINGLNTEAFF. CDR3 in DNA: TGTGCCAGTAGTATTAACGGATTGAACACTGAAGCTTTCTTT. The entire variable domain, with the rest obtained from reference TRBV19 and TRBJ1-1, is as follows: DGGITQSPKYLFRKEGQNVTLSCEQNLNHDAMYWYRQDPGQGLRLIYYSQIVNDFQKGDIAEGYSVSREKKESFPLTVTSAQKNPTAFYLCASSINGLNTEAFFGQGTRLTVV.

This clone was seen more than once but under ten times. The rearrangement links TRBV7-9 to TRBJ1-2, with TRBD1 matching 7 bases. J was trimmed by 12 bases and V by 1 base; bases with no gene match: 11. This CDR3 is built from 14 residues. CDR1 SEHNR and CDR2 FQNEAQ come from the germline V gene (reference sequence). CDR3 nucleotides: TGTGCCAGCAGCTTAGGGGAACAGGGGTCTCAGGACACCTTC. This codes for CASSLGEQGSQDTF.

The CDR3 is CASSLLAEKLFF. The CDR3 nucleotides are TGTGCCAGCAGTTTATTAGCCGAAAAACTGTTTTTT. V gene TRBV28 combines with J gene TRBJ1-4; D gene ambiguous. The germline CDR1 and CDR2 sequences are MDHEN and SYDVKM. The CDR3 spans 12 residues. Trimming cost V 1 base and J 8 bases, with 5 bases left between them.

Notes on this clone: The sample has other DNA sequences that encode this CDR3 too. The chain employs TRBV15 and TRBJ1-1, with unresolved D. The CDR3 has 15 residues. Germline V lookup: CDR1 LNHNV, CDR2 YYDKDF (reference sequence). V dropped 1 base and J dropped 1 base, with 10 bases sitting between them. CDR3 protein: CATSRGGSGNTEAFF. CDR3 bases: TGTGCCACCAGCAGAGGGGGAAGCGGGAACACTGAAGCTTTCTTT.

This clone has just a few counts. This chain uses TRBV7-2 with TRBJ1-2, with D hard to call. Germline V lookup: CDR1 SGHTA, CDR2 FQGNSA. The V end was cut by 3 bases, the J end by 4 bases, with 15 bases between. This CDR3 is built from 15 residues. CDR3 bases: TGTGCCAGCAGCTTCTCACGGGGTACCCTCTATGGCTACACCTTC. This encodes CASSFSRGTLYGYTF.

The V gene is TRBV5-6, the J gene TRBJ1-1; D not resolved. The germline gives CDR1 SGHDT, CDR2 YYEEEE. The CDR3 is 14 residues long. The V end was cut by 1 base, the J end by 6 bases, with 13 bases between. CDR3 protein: CASSLFPGAAEAFF. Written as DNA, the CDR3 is TGTGCCAGCAGCTTGTTCCCAGGAGCAGCTGAAGCTTTCTTT.

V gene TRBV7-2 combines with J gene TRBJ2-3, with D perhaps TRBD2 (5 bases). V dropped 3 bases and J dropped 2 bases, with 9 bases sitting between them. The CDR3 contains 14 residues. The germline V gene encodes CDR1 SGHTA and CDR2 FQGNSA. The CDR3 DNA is TGTGCCAGCAGCTTTGGACTTTTCACAGATACGCAGTATTTT. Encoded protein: CASSFGLFTDTQYF.

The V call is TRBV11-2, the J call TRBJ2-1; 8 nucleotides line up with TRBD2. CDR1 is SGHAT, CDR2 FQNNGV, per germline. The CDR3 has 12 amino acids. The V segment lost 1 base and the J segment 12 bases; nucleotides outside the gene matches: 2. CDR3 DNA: TGTGCCAGCAGCTTAGTCGGGAGGGCGCAGTTCTTC. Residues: CASSLVGRAQFF.

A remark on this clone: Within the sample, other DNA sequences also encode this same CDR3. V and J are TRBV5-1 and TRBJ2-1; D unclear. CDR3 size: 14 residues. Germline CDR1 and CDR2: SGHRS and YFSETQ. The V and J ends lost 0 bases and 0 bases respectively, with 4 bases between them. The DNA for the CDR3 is TGCGCCAGCAGCTTGGACAACTCCTACAATGAGCAGTTCTTC. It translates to CASSLDNSYNEQFF.

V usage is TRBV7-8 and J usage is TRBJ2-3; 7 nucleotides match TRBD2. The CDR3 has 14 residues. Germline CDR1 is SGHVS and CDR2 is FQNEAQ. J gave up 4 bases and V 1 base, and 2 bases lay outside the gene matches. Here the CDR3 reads CASSLELASDTQYF. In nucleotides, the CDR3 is TGTGCCAGCAGCTTAGAACTAGCGTCAGATACGCAGTATTTT.

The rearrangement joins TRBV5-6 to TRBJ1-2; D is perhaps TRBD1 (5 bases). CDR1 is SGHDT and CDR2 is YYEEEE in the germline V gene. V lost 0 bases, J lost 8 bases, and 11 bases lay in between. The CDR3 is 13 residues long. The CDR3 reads CASSLDGAQGYTF. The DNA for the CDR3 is TGTGCCAGCAGCTTGGATGGGGCGCAGGGCTACACCTTC.

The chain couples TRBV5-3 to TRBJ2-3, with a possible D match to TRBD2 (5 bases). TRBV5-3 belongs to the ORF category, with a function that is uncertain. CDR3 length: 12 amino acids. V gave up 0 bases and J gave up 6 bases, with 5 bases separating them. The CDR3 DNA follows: TGTGCCAGAAGCTTGGGCGGGGATACGCAGTATTTT. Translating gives CARSLGGDTQYF.

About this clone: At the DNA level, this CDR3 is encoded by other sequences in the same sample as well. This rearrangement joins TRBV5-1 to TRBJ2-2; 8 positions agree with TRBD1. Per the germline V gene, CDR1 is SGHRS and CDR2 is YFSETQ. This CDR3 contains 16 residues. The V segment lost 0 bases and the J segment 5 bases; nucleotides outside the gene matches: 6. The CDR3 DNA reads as TGCGCCAGCAGCTTGGAGGCAGGGGGCGCAACCGGGGAGCTGTTTTTT. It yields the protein CASSLEAGGATGELFF.

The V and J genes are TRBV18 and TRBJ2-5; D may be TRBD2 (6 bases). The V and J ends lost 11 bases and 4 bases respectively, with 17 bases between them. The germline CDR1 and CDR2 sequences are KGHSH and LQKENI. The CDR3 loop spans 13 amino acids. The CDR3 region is CACGADAGETQYF. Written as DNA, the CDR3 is TGTGCCTGCGGGGCAGACGCTGGAGAGACCCAGTACTTC. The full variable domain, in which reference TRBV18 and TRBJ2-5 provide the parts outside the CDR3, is NAGVMQNPRHLVRRRGQEARLRCSPMKGHSHVYWYRQLPEEGLKFMVYLQKENIIDESGMPKERFSAEFPKEGPSILRIQQVVRGDSAAYFCACGADAGETQYFGPGTRLLVL.

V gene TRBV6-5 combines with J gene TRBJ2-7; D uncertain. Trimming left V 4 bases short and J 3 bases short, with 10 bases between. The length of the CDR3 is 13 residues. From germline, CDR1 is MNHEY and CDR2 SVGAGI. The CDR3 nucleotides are TGTGCCAGCAGTTTGTGGAAGGGCTACGAGCAGTACTTC. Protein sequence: CASSLWKGYEQYF.

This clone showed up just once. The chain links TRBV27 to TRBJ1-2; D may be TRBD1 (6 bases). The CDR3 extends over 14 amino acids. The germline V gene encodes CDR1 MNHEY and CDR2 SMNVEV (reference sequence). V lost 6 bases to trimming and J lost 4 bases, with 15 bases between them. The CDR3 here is CASSRDDRIYGYTF. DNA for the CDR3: TGTGCCAGCAGCCGAGACGACAGGATCTATGGCTACACCTTC.

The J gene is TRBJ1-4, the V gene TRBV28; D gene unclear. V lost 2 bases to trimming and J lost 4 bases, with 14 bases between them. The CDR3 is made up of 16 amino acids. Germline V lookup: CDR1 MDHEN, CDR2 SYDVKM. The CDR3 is CASSLRSGRFNEKLFF. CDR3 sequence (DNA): TGTGCCAGCAGTTTAAGGTCGGGCAGGTTTAATGAAAAACTGTTTTTT.

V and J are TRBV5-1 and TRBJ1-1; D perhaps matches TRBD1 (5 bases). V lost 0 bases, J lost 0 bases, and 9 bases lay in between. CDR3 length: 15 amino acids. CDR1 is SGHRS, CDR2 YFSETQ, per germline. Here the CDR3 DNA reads TGCGCCAGCAGCTTGGACGGACACATGAACACTGAAGCTTTCTTT. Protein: CASSLDGHMNTEAFF.

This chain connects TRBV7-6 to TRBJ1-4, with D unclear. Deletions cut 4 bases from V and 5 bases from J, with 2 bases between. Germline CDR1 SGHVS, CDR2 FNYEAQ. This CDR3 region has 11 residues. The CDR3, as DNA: TGTGCCAGCAGCTACAATGAAAAACTGTTTTTT. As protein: CASSYNEKLFF.

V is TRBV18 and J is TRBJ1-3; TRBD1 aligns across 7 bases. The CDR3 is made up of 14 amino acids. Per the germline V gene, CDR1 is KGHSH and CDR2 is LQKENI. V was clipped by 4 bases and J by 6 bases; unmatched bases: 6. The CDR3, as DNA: TGTGCCAGCTCACTCGACAGGGATGCAAACACCATATATTTT. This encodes CASSLDRDANTIYF. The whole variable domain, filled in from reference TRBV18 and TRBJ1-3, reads NAGVMQNPRHLVRRRGQEARLRCSPMKGHSHVYWYRQLPEEGLKFMVYLQKENIIDESGMPKERFSAEFPKEGPSILRIQQVVRGDSAAYFCASSLDRDANTIYFGEGSWLTVV.

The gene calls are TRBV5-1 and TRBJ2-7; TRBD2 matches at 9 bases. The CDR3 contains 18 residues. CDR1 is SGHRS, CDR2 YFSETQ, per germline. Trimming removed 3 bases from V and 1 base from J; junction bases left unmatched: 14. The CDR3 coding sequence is TGCGCCAGCAGCTCAGGGCCCAACTTAGCGGGAGCTTCCTACGAGCAGTACTTC. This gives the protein CASSSGPNLAGASYEQYF.

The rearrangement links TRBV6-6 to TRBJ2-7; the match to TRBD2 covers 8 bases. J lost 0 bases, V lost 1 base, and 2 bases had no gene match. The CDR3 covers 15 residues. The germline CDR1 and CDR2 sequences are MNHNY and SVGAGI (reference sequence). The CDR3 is CASSYFSGASYEQYF. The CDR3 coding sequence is TGTGCCAGCAGTTACTTTAGCGGGGCCTCCTACGAGCAGTACTTC.

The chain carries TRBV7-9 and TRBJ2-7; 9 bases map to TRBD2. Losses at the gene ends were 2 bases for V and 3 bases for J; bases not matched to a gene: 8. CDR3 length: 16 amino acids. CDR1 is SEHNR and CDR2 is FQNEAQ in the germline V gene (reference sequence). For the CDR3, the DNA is TGTGCCAGCAGCTTATTTCAAGCGGGAGGAATCTACGAGCAGTACTTC. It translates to CASSLFQAGGIYEQYF.

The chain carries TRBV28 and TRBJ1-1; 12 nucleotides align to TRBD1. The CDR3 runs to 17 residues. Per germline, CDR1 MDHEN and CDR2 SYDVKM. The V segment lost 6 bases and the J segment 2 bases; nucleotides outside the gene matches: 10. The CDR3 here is CASSTPGQGARNTEAFF. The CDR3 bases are TGTGCCAGCAGCACCCCGGGACAGGGGGCCCGAAACACTGAAGCTTTCTTT.